Below are 4 T cell receptor beta chains sequenced from a single sample in a study of regulatory T cells in long-lasting Graves disease. Time point described: newly diagnosed GD, antithyroid drugs for less than 3 months. PBMC-derived RNA was used for the TCR library. Arm-PCR of CDR3 regions with iRepertoire HTBI primers generated TCR beta libraries. MiXCR, run by TCRdb on the multiplex PCR reads, gives a single entry per CDR3 protein. The table shows more than 300,000 distinct CDR3 sequences, with around 11% occurring only once. These same data were also listed under a study on T cells in Graves' hyperthyroidism and ophthalmopathy.

Here the sequenced sample was peripheral blood mononuclear cells (PBMCs), taken at new diagnosis, from a patient treated with antithyroid drugs. These receptors all stem from a woman in her late teens or twenties with Graves disease.

Only a few counts were recorded for this clonotype. The chain uses TRBV10-2 and TRBJ1-4; 7 bases match TRBD1. The germline gives CDR1 WSHSY, CDR2 SAAADI. The CDR3 extends over 16 amino acids. The V and J ends lost 0 bases and 2 bases, in that order; junction bases with no gene match: 3. The CDR3 DNA sequence: TGCGCCAGCAGTGAGTCCGTGACAGGGACTAATGAAAAACTGTTTTTT. Its translation is CASSESVTGTNEKLFF.

This clonotype was seen a handful of times. A read error is possible here, since a much larger clone lies one base away. The J gene is TRBJ1-5, the V gene TRBV20-1, with TRBD1 matching over 7 bases. The CDR3 runs to 14 residues. Germline CDR1 and CDR2: DFQATT and SNEGSKA (reference sequence). CDR3 nucleotides: TGCAGTGCGGCCGGGACAGATAGCGATCAGCCCCAGCATTTT. Amino acids: CSAAGTDSDQPQHF.

This clonotype has a handful of counts. Given a much more abundant clone one base away, this may be a read error. The chain employs TRBV7-2 and TRBJ2-1; maybe TRBD2 (6 bases). The V gene lost 5 bases and the J gene lost 0 bases, with 26 bases spanning the gap. Germline CDR1 and CDR2: SGHTA and FQGNSA. This CDR3 is 20 amino acids long. The CDR3 region is CASSAPGTGSAYSSYNEQFF. CDR3 in DNA: TGTGCCAGCAGCGCGCCCGGGACTGGCTCTGCCTATAGCTCCTACAATGAGCAGTTCTTC.

This clonotype came up many times. The gene calls are TRBV11-1 and TRBJ2-1; the D is unclear. Germline assignment: CDR1 SGHAT and CDR2 FQDESV (reference sequence). This CDR3 has 16 amino acids. V lost 1 base to trimming and J lost 0 bases, with 10 bases between them. This CDR3 is CASSLGRASSYNEQFF. The CDR3 DNA reads TGTGCCAGCAGCTTAGGTCGGGCCAGCTCCTACAATGAGCAGTTCTTC.